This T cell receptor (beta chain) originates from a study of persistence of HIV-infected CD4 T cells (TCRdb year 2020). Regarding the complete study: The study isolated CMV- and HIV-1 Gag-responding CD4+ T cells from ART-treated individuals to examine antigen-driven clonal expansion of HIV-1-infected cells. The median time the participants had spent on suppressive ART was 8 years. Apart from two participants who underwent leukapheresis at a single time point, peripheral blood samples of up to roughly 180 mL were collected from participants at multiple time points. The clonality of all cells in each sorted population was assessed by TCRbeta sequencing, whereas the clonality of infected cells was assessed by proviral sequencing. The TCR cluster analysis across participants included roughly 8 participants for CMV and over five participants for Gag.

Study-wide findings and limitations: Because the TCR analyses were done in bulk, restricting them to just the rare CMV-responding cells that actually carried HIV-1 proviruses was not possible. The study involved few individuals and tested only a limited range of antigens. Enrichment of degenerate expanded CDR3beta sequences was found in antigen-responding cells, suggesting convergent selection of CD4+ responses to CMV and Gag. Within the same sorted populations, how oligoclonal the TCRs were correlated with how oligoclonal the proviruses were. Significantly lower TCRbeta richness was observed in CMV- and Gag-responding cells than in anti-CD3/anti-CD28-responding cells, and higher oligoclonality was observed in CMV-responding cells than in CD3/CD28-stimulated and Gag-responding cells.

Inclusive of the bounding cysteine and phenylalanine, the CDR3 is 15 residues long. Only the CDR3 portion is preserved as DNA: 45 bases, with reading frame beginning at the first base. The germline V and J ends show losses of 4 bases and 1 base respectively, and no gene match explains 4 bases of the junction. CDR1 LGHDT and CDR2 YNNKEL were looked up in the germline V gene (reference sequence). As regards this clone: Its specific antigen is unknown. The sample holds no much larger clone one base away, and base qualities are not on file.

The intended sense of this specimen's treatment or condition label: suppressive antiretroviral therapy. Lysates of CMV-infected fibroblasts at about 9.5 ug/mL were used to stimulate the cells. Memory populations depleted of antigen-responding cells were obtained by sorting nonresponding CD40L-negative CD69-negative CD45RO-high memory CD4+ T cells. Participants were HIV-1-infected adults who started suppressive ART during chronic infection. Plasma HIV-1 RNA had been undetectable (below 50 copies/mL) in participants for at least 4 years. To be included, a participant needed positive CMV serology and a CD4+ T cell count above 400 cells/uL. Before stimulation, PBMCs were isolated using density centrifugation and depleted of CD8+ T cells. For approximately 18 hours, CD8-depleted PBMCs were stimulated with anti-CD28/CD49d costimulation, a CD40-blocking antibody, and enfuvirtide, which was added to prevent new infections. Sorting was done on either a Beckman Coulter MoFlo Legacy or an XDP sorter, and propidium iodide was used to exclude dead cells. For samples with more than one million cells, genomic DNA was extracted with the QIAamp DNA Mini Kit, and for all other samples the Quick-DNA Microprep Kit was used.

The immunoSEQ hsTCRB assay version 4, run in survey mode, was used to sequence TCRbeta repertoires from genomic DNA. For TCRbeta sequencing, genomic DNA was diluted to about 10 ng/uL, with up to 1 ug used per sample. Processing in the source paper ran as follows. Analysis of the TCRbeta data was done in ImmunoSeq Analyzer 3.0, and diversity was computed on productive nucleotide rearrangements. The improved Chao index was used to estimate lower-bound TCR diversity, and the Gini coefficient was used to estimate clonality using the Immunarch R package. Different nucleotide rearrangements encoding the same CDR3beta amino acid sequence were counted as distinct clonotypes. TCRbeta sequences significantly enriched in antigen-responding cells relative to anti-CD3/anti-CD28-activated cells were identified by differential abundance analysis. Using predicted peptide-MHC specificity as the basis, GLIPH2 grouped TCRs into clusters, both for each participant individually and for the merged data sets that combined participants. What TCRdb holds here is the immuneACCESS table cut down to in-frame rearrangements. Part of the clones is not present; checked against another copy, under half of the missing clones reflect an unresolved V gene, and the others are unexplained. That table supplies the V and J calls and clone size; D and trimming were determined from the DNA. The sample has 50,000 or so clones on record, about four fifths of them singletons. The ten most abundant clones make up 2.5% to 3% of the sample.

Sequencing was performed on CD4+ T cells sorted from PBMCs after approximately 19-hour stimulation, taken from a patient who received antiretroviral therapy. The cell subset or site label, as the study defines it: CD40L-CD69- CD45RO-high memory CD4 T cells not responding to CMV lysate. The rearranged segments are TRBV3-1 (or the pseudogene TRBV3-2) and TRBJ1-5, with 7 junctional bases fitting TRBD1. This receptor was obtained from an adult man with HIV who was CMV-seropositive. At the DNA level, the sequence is TGTGCCAGCAGCCTGGGACAGATCAGCAATCAGCCCCAGCATTTT. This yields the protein CASSLGQISNQPQHF.